The rows below give T cell receptor beta chains drawn from one sample of a study of tumor-infiltrating lymphocytes in primary liver carcinoma. TCRdb reprocessed the multiplex PCR reads via MiXCR and lists one record per CDR3 protein. The table includes 310,000 or so distinct CDR3 sequences, less than 75% detected once. Sequencing was done on a sample of peripheral blood. These receptors came from a man in his forties or fifties with primary liver carcinoma and hepatitis B virus infection. CDR3s include the opening cysteine and the closing phenylalanine or tryptophan. A D gene is named only where the DNA matches it firmly. Size is omitted from some rows. Given values are once, few, many or a class for expanded clones.

TRBJ1-1	TRBV11-2	.	.	CASSLTEMNTVAFF	TGCGCCAGCAGCCTGACGGAAATGAACACTGTAGCTTTCTTT
TRBJ2-2	TRBV11-2	.	.	CANSLARTLFANTGELFF	TGTGCCAACAGCTTAGCTCGGACATTGTTCGCGAACACCGGGGAACTGTTTTTT
TRBJ2-3	TRBV6-1	.	many	CASSEGQPSTDTQYF	TGTGCCAGCAGTGAAGGGCAGCCTAGCACAGATACGCAGTATTTT
TRBJ2-6	TRBV6-5	.	.	CASSYSTRRANVLTF	TGTGCCAGCAGTTACTCGACGCGGAGGGCCAACGTCCTGACTTTC
TRBJ2-1	TRBV5-4	.	.	CASSPDLEDYYNEQFF	TGTGCCAGCAGTCCGGATTTGGAGGACTACTACAATGAGCAGTTCTTC
TRBJ2-2	TRBV5-1	.	few	CASSLDPGGELFF	TGCGCCAGCAGCTTGGACCCTGGAGGGGAGCTGTTTTTT
TRBJ2-2	TRBV6-2/TRBV6-3	.	many	CASSYSRGVGTGELFF	TGTGCCAGCAGTTACTCGAGAGGGGTCGGGACCGGGGAGCTGTTTTTT
TRBJ2-1	TRBV24-1	TRBD2	few	CATMGTSGNPYNEQFF	TGTGCCACCATGGGGACTAGCGGGAACCCCTACAATGAGCAGTTCTTC
TRBJ2-2	TRBV10-2	TRBD1	.	CTSRNGQGAWTGELFF	TGCACCAGCAGAAACGGACAGGGGGCATGGACCGGGGAGCTGTTTTTT
TRBJ2-2	TRBV11-2	.	.	CASSLEPITGELSF	TGTGCCAGCAGCTTAGAGCCGATCACCGGGGAGCTGTCTTTC
TRBJ2-1	TRBV6-5	.	.	CASSGPSYNEQFF	TGTGCCAGCAGTGGACCTTCCTACAATGAGCAGTTCTTC
TRBJ2-6	TRBV5-1	.	.	CASSITGTNSGANVLTF	TGCGCCAGCAGCATCACAGGGACTAACTCTGGGGCCAACGTCCTGACTTTC
TRBJ1-6	TRBV7-9	.	.	CASNLGSEVSPLHF	TGTGCCAGCAACTTAGGGTCAGAGGTATCACCCCTCCACTTT
TRBJ2-1	TRBV6-5	.	many	CASSYSRTDNEQFF	TGTGCCAGCAGTTACTCGCGGACAGACAATGAGCAGTTCTTC
TRBJ1-5	TRBV6-2/TRBV6-3	TRBD1	.	CASSPGTGKNQPQHF	TGCGCCAGCAGTCCCGGGACAGGGAAGAATCAGCCCCAGCATTTT
TRBJ2-1	TRBV28	.	.	CASSLPQDGVGQFF	TGTGCCAGCAGTTTACCCCAGGATGGGGTCGGGCAGTTCTTC
TRBJ1-5	TRBV6-5	.	.	CASSLYRGVNQPPHF	TGTGCCAGCAGTTTGTATCGAGGGGTAAATCAGCCCCCGCATTTT
TRBJ1-5	TRBV5-6	.	few	CASSNRDSNQPQHF	TGTGCCAGCAGCAACCGGGACAGCAATCAGCCCCAGCATTTT
TRBJ2-5	TRBV6-5	.	.	CTSSSQTGPPETQYF	TGTACCAGCAGTTCCCAGACGGGGCCCCCAGAGACCCAGTACTTC
TRBJ1-1	TRBV6-6	.	.	CASSYSGGRRTEAFF	TGTGCCAGCAGTTACTCGGGGGGGAGGAGGACTGAAGCTTTCTTT
TRBJ2-7	TRBV30	.	.	CTWSVPPWEQYF	TGTACATGGAGTGTACCTCCCTGGGAGCAGTACTTC
TRBJ2-1	TRBV20-1	.	.	CSASRSDSYNEQFF	TGCAGTGCTAGTAGAAGCGACTCCTACAATGAGCAGTTCTTC
TRBJ1-5	TRBV28	.	once	CASSPIGGVTINEPQHF	TGTGCCAGCAGTCCTATCGGGGGCGTGACAATCAATGAGCCCCAGCATTTT
TRBJ2-6	TRBV11-2	.	.	CAGSRDSGTNVLTF	TGTGCCGGCAGCCGGGACTCTGGGACCAACGTCCTGACTTTC
TRBJ2-1	TRBV4-2	TRBD2	few	CASSQGGLAGVHEQFF	TGTGCCAGCAGCCAAGGGGGCCTAGCGGGAGTGCATGAGCAGTTCTTC